The entry that follows covers one T cell receptor beta chain sequence. Antigen unknown. The length of the CDR3 is 16 residues. The ends were cut back, 0 bases at V and 0 bases at J, with 10 bases in the middle. CDR1 and CDR2 (germline): SEHNR, FQNEAQ (reference sequence). This sample was taken from a study of vaccination effects on CD4 cells after COVID-19. Study conclusions and caveats: Clones that were induced by infection or by vaccine showed marked contraction late after vaccination. Just 1 of 255 vaccine-induced clones in healthy recipients was cross-reactive.

Libraries were prepared by immunoSEQ multiplex PCR; TCRdb keeps only in-frame clonotypes and omits some of them. This table holds around 15,000 clones, more than 75% found once. In the ViraFEST assay, antigen-specific CD4+ clonotypes were identified by expansion after peptide-pool stimulation. Upon completion of more than eight days in culture, CD4+ T cells were isolated. Each participant received a vaccine that was either BNT162b2 or mRNA-1273, given as two doses. Nucleocapsid antibody tests were negative, and the vaccine recipients had no prior SARS-CoV-2 infection. Sequencing used CD4+ T cells from PBMCs cultured with HCoV-NL63 spike peptides, obtained after COVID-19 vaccination. The J gene is TRBJ2-3, the V gene TRBV7-9; D is ambiguous. The receptor's source is a human donor who received a COVID-19 vaccine. The CDR3 here is CASSLATTYSTDTQYF. DNA for the CDR3: TGTGCCAGCAGCTTAGCTACCACCTATAGCACAGATACGCAGTATTTT.